A selection of T cell receptor beta chains follows, all from one sample in a study of CD8+ T cells in alopecia areata. This table comes from immunoSEQ multiplex PCR, and its TCRdb copy is limited to in-frame clones, with some not included. Of 150,000 to 200,000 clones detected, under 80% appear once; the ten largest clones hold approximately 1.2%. The specimen was CD4+ T cells sorted from blood, collected at approximately week 49, from a patient treated with tofacitinib. The origin of the receptors is a human donor with alopecia areata. CDR3s include the opening cysteine and the closing phenylalanine or tryptophan. A D gene is named only where the DNA matches it firmly. The size field is filled for only some rows; it gives once, few, many or a size class.

>TRBD2|TRBV6-6|TRBJ2-7|few
TGTGCCAGCAGCCGACCGTTAGCGGGGGAGGGTGAGCAGTACTTC
CASSRPLAGEGEQYF
>TRBD2|TRBV9|TRBJ2-5|few
TGTGCCAGCAGCCCACGGGGGACTAGCAAGGAGACCCAGTACTTC
CASSPRGTSKETQYF
>NA|TRBV29-1|TRBJ2-1|NA
TGCAGCGTTGAAGAAGGGCAGGGATGGAATGAGCAGTTCTTC
CSVEEGQGWNEQFF
>NA|TRBV19|TRBJ1-2|NA
TGTGCCAGTAGTATACCACAGGAACACGGCTACACCTTC
CASSIPQEHGYTF
>NA|TRBV2|TRBJ1-1|NA
TGTGCCAGCAGTGCGACAGGGAACACTGAAGCTTTCTTT
CASSATGNTEAFF
>NA|TRBV18|TRBJ1-6|few
TGTGCCAGCTCACCCCCTCTAGGTTCACCCCTCCACTTT
CASSPPLGSPLHF
>NA|TRBV28|TRBJ2-5|NA
TGTGCCAGCAGCAGCCCCCAAGGCGCAGCTTGGACCCAGTACTTC
CASSSPQGAAWTQYF
>TRBD1|TRBV9|TRBJ1-1|NA
TGTGCCAGCAGCGTAGTCAGGGGGCTCACTGAAGCTTTCTTT
CASSVVRGLTEAFF
>NA|TRBV5-4|TRBJ2-1|few
TGTGCCACTTACAGAGACAGATTCTCCTACAATGAGCAGTTCTTC
CATYRDRFSYNEQFF
>TRBD1|TRBV6-5|TRBJ1-2|NA
TGTGCCAGCAGCCCCTTCGACAGGGAGGACTATGGCTACACCTTC
CASSPFDREDYGYTF
>NA|TRBV4-1|TRBJ1-5|once
TGCGCCAGCAGCCAAGAGGGTTCGGGAAATCAGCCCCAGCATTTT
CASSQEGSGNQPQHF
>NA|TRBV25-1|TRBJ1-5|NA
TGTGCCAGCAGCCCCCGACAGCAGCGCCAGCCCCAGCATTTT
CASSPRQQRQPQHF
>TRBD2|TRBV4-3|TRBJ2-3|few
TGCGCCAGCAGCCAAGCGGGACTAGCGGGGACCACAGATACGCAGTATTTT
CASSQAGLAGTTDTQYF
>NA|TRBV29-1|TRBJ1-1|NA
TGCAGCGTTGTAGAGAACACTGAAGCTTTCTTT
CSVVENTEAFF
>TRBD2|TRBV5-1|TRBJ2-3|NA
TGCGCCAGCAGCTTGCGGGGACTAGGCACAGATACGCAGTATTTT
CASSLRGLGTDTQYF
>NA|TRBV29-1|TRBJ2-1|NA
TGCAGCTGGTATGGGAGCTCCTACAATGAGCAGTTCTTC
CSWYGSSYNEQFF